Listed here are 5 T cell receptor beta chains from one sample, sequenced in a study of Graves' ophthalmopathy and Graves' hyperthyroidism. TCR beta CDR3 amplification used RNA transcripts. Second-round multiplex PCR came after a first-round RT-PCR that employed HTBI primers. TCRdb redid the calling of the multiplex PCR reads with MiXCR, one entry per CDR3 protein. The profile covers over a million distinct CDR3 sequences, with 35% to 40% appearing a single time and roughly 11% taken by the ten largest. Sequenced: peripheral blood or thyroid tissue (not recorded which). The receptors derive from an adult man with Graves' hyperthyroidism.

This clonotype has only a few counts. The genes are TRBV5-5 and TRBJ2-5; 7 positions match TRBD1. CDR3 size: 16 residues. Germline CDR1 and CDR2: SGHKS and YYEKEE (reference sequence). V dropped 4 bases and J dropped 1; count of bases not matched to a gene: 10. CDR3 in amino acids: CASSPQPRGIQETQYF. The DNA of the CDR3 is TGTGCCAGCAGCCCGCAACCCAGGGGGATCCAAGAGACCCAGTACTTC.

Points on this clonotype: This could be a read error, since a much larger clone is one nucleotide away. This rearrangement joins TRBV29-1 to TRBJ1-2; D is ambiguous. Germline-derived CDR1 and CDR2 are SQVTM and ANQGSEA. This CDR3 has 15 residues. The V end lost 4 bases, the J end lost 8 bases, and 23 bases lay between the germline ends. The CDR3 DNA is TGCAGCGTTGCAGCCCGGGCCCCCGAGTTGGGAGGCTACACCTTC. Translated, it gives CSVAARAPELGGYTF.

This clonotype has a single count. The J gene is TRBJ2-7, the V gene TRBV28, with D perhaps assigned TRBD1 or TRBD2 (5 bases each). This CDR3 is 13 amino acids long. The V and J ends lost 7 bases and 2 bases respectively, with 12 bases between them. Germline CDR1 MDHEN, CDR2 SYDVKM. The CDR3 sequence: CASTGSNTYEQYF. The DNA for the CDR3 is TGTGCCAGCACAGGGAGTAATACCTACGAGCAGTACTTC.

The rearrangement links TRBV29-1 to TRBJ1-1, with 7 bases matching TRBD1. The CDR3 totals 15 residues. V was pared by 7 bases and J by 10 bases, with 21 bases of the junction left unmatched. Per the germline V gene, CDR1 is SQVTM and CDR2 is ANQGSEA. CDR3 loop: CSALHSGTQGKVAFF. The CDR3 bases are TGCAGCGCGTTACATAGCGGGACACAGGGGAAGGTAGCTTTCTTT.

The chain employs TRBV10-3 and TRBJ2-5; TRBD2 matches 8 bases. After removal of 4 bases from V and 5 bases from J, the junction contained 9 bases not matched to a gene. The CDR3 length is 15 residues. The germline V gene encodes CDR1 ENHRY and CDR2 SYGVKD. In DNA form, the CDR3 reads TGTGCCATCAGTGGACCGGCGGGAGGAGGGGAGACCCAGTACTTC. This encodes CAISGPAGGGETQYF.